Reported below is one TCR beta chain. There is no known antigen for this receptor. There are no base qualities to consult, and no much larger clone falls within one base. Preparation of the library involved 5' RACE. The sequencer listed for this sample is Illumina HiSeq 2000. Template switching introduced a universal primer binding site; the final cDNA contained a unique molecular identifier, enabling accurate counting of TCR cDNA molecules. Specific primers in the conserved constant-segment region were used to synthesize first-strand cDNA for the TCR alpha and beta chains. To control for contamination, every cDNA library was double barcoded, receiving both a SMART-Mk sample barcode and Illumina barcodes. TruSeq adapter sequences along with Illumina sample barcodes were introduced in two successive PCR steps. The TCR alpha and beta cDNA libraries were sequenced on the Illumina HiSeq platform using custom primers. Turning to the authors' computational methods: MiGEC processed the raw reads to extract unique molecular identifiers, while MiXCR was used to determine the CDR3 positions. Recombination models were inferred per individual with the repgenHMM and IGoR tools using an EM algorithm. The analysis of shared clonotypes was done with the tcR package in R, with sharing normalized by the product of cloneset sizes. Out-of-frame nonproductive sequences were analyzed to study raw recombination free of thymic and clonal selection effects. Using fastp at Q25 and MiXCR, TCRdb reprocessed the public reads and kept productive beta chains. Each CDR3 protein gets just one entry, which takes the most common genes and DNA from the rows behind it. TCRdb's processing, not the authors', yielded these V and J calls. Across this sample there are around 480,000 distinct CDR3 sequences, with 13% to 15% seen only once. The ten top clones hold approximately 0.98% of the sample.

Every donor in the study was a healthy Caucasian. The twin cohort consisted of three pairs of female monozygotic twins, all aged roughly 18 to 29 years. CD4+ and CD8+ T cell populations were isolated with positive isolation kits from Invitrogen. The data were taken from a study of identical twins (dated by TCRdb to about 2016). About the study as a whole: TCR alpha and beta repertoires from monozygotic twins, unrelated adults of various ages and cord blood were deep-sequenced to test whether fetal clonotypes persist. To rule out contamination, the twin experiments were replicated at different times with different library preparation protocols.

Sequences MNHEY (CDR1) and SVGEGT (CDR2) are obtained from the germline V gene. From its cysteine to its phenylalanine, the CDR3 spans 12 amino acids. Only the CDR3 portion is preserved as DNA: 36 bases, with reading frame beginning at the first base. V and J lose 7 bases and 2 bases, and a span of 6 bases separates them. Study-level results and caveats: Because the same donors could not be followed over many years, the conclusions relied on cross-sectional statistical analysis. Invariant T cells such as MAIT and iNKT could partly confound zero-insertion analyses, though diverse VJ usage argued against this for most clonotypes. Out-of-frame TCR alpha sequences shared between twins showed an excess of low generation-probability sequences compared with coincidental sharing between unrelated individuals. Fewer insertions were carried by abundant cord blood beta clonotypes, a similar but weaker trend appeared in young adult naive repertoires, and no such trend appeared in memory repertoires. In monozygotic twins, recombination models systematically underestimated out-of-frame TCR alpha sharing, but the models matched the sharing seen between unrelated individuals. In beta out-of-frame sequences, excess twin sharing was weaker, because having fewer shared sequences lowered the signal-to-noise ratio.

This sample also belongs to another study, concerning yellow fever vaccine responses in identical twins. Per the second study: The authors reported that the T cell response to vaccination in identical twins appeared partly convergent and partly personalized. The study precisely tracked vaccine-responding T cell clones in identical twins.

The TCR was taken from a woman between 18 and 29 years old in good health. The sample comprised CD4+ T cells sorted from blood. Recombination linked TRBV6-2 or TRBV6-3 to TRBJ2-1; a confident D gene designation cannot be given. The nucleotide sequence is TGTGCCAGCAAACTAACCTACAATGAGCAGTTCTTC. Its amino acids are CASKLTYNEQFF.